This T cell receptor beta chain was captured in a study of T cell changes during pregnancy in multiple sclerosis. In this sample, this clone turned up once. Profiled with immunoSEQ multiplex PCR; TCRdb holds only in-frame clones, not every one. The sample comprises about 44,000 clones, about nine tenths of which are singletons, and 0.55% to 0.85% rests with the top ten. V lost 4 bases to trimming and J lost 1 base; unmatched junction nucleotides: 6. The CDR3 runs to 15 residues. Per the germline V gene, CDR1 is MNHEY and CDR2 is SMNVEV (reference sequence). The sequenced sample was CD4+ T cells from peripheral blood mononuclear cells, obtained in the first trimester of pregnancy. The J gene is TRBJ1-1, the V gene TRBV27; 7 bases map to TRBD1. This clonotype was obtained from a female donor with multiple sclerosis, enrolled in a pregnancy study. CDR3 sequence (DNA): TGTGCCAGCAGTTGGGCGGGACAGCAGAACACTGAAGCTTTCTTT. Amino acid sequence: CASSWAGQQNTEAFF.